What follows are 21 T cell receptor beta chains derived from one specimen sequenced in a study of OX40 agonist ivuxolimab in advanced cancers. The method was immunoSEQ multiplex PCR; TCRdb's version includes in-frame clones alone and lacks a portion of them. The repertoire holds some 90,000 clones, with more than 75% as singletons. This specimen consisted of CD4+ or CD8+ T cells sorted from blood, obtained in a trial of the OX40 agonist ivuxolimab. The receptors derive from an adult with an advanced solid tumor such as melanoma, head and neck, liver or kidney cancer.

The rearrangement links TRBV19 to TRBJ2-7; D may be TRBD1 (6 bases). CDR1 is LNHDA and CDR2 is SQIVND in the germline V gene (reference sequence). The length of the CDR3 is 15 residues. V lost 1 base, J lost 4 bases, and 14 bases lay in between. The CDR3 sequence: CASSIGGQGKYEQYF. The CDR3 DNA sequence: TGTGCCAGTAGTATAGGTGGGCAGGGGAAATACGAGCAGTACTTC.

The gene calls are TRBV10-3 and TRBJ2-7; D unclear. This CDR3 region has 16 residues. Deletions cut 10 bases from V and 2 bases from J, with 24 bases between. From germline, CDR1 is ENHRY and CDR2 SYGVKD. The CDR3: CATSSPERRNAYEQYF. The CDR3 DNA sequence: TGTGCCACCTCATCCCCTGAGAGGAGAAATGCCTACGAGCAGTACTTC.

The chain combines TRBV9 with TRBJ2-1, with D perhaps matching TRBD2 (6 bases). The CDR3 totals 14 residues. Germline V gene lookup returns CDR1 SGDLS and CDR2 YYNGEE. V was pared by 0 bases and J by 15 bases, with 19 bases between. The CDR3 region has the DNA TGTGCCAGCAGCGTAGCTACGGAGGCAGGAGGGTCGTTCTTC. Protein product: CASSVATEAGGSFF.

As regards this clone: Other DNA sequences within the sample encode an identical CDR3. This chain connects TRBV5-1 to TRBJ1-1; D unclear. The CDR3 contains 13 residues. The germline V and J ends were trimmed by 2 bases and 1 base, with 6 bases remaining between them. Germline CDR1 SGHRS, CDR2 YFSETQ. The CDR3 region has the DNA TGCGCCAGCAGCTTCAACAGGAACACTGAAGCTTTCTTT. Its protein is CASSFNRNTEAFF.

V is TRBV28 and J is TRBJ1-4; D might be TRBD1 (6 bases). This CDR3 is built from 16 residues. Deletions cut 5 bases from V and 8 bases from J, with 21 bases between. The germline gives CDR1 MDHEN, CDR2 SYDVKM. The CDR3 spells CASSGPRAGAGEKLFF. The CDR3 DNA reads as TGTGCCAGCAGTGGCCCCCGGGCAGGGGCAGGGGAAAAACTGTTTTTT. Full variable domain (remainder filled in from reference TRBV28 and TRBJ1-4): DVKVTQSSRYLVKRTGEKVFLECVQDMDHENMFWYRQDPGLGLRLIYFSYDVKMKEKGDIPEGYSVSREKKERFSLILESASTNQTSMYLCASSGPRAGAGEKLFFGSGTQLSVL.

The V gene is TRBV4-3, the J gene TRBJ2-3; D not resolved. Looked up from germline, CDR1 is LGHNA and CDR2 is YSLEER. V was shortened by 0 bases and J by 5 bases, with 6 bases between the two germline ends. This CDR3 has 13 amino acids. CDR3 bases: TGCGCCAGCAGCCAAGACGGCAGAGATACGCAGTATTTT. Translated, it gives CASSQDGRDTQYF.

This clone was recorded only once. The chain is built from TRBV2 and TRBJ1-4; no clear D gene. CDR3 length equals 15 residues. Trimming shortened V by 2 bases and J by 10 bases, and 17 bases separated the two germline ends. Germline-derived CDR1 and CDR2 are SNHLY and FYNNEI. Here the CDR3 DNA reads TGTGCCAGCAGTGAATCTAGGGCGGTCGGTGGAAAACTGTTTTTT. This gives the protein CASSESRAVGGKLFF.

CDR3 protein: CASSADRGPYNEQFF. The CDR3 DNA reads as TGTGCCAGCAGCGCAGACAGGGGTCCCTACAATGAGCAGTTCTTC. The chain is built from TRBV5-4 and TRBJ2-1, with TRBD1 matching over 8 bases. The CDR3 length is 15 residues. The germline CDR1 and CDR2 sequences are SGHNT and YYREEE (reference sequence). Germline trimming cut 4 bases from V and 2 bases from J; bases unmatched to any gene: 5.

The rearrangement links TRBV5-1 to TRBJ2-3, with 14 bases lining up with TRBD2. The CDR3 has 16 residues. The ends lost 4 bases at V and 5 bases at J; junction bases unmatched: 6. Germline V gene sequence: CDR1 SGHRS, CDR2 YFSETQ. This CDR3 reads CASSRIGTSGRDTQYF. The CDR3 nucleotides are TGCGCCAGCAGCCGGATTGGGACTAGCGGGAGAGATACGCAGTATTTT.

The V and J genes are TRBV9 and TRBJ2-1; TRBD1 matches at 10 bases. CDR1 is SGDLS, CDR2 YYNGEE, per germline. The CDR3 totals 16 residues. The ends lost 2 bases at V and 3 bases at J; junction bases unmatched: 5. CDR3 in DNA: TGTGCCAGCAGCGTTCGACAGGGGGCGGGCTACAATGAGCAGTTCTTC. This codes for CASSVRQGAGYNEQFF.

This chain links TRBV28 with TRBJ1-2; D is possibly TRBD1 (6 bases). The V gene's germline CDR1 is MDHEN and CDR2 SYDVKM. V gave up 6 bases and J gave up 3 bases, with 23 bases separating them. The CDR3 contains 17 residues. CDR3 protein: CASSQPRGTLIHYGYTF. The CDR3 DNA reads TGTGCCAGCAGCCAACCCCGCGGGACACTTATCCACTATGGCTACACCTTC.

This clone occurred a few times. This chain uses TRBV13 with TRBJ1-3; D unclear. This CDR3 is 15 amino acids long. Trimming pared 1 base from V and 9 bases from J, leaving 16 bases between. CDR1 and CDR2 (germline): PRHDT, FYEKMQ (reference sequence). DNA of the CDR3: TGTGCCAGCAGCTTAGTCCCGGACGCCGGTGGCACCATATATTTT. As protein: CASSLVPDAGGTIYF.

The genes are TRBV4-3 and TRBJ2-1; the D is unclear. CDR1 is LGHNA, CDR2 YSLEER, per germline. Trimming pared 4 bases from V and 4 bases from J, leaving 14 bases between. The CDR3 totals 15 residues. The CDR3 region is CASSPLGSRYNEQFF. CDR3 DNA sequence: TGCGCCAGCAGCCCACTCGGCTCAAGATACAATGAGCAGTTCTTC.

V is TRBV9 and J is TRBJ2-1, with D possibly being TRBD1 (5 bases). CDR3 length equals 15 residues. The ends were cut back, 0 bases at V and 4 bases at J, with 11 bases in the middle. CDR1 SGDLS and CDR2 YYNGEE come from the germline V gene. Here the CDR3 DNA reads TGTGCCAGCAGCGTAGGTAGGGGTTGGTACAATGAGCAGTTCTTC. Translated, it gives CASSVGRGWYNEQFF.

This chain joins TRBV29-1 and TRBJ2-2; the D is unclear. Per the germline V gene, CDR1 is SQVTM and CDR2 is ANQGSEA. This CDR3 region has 11 residues. The V end was cut by 3 bases, the J end by 4 bases, with 3 bases between. The CDR3 bases are TGCAGCGTTGACTCCACCGGGGAGCTGTTTTTT. It codes for CSVDSTGELFF.

The chain has TRBV15 and TRBJ2-5; 9 bases fit TRBD2. V was clipped by 5 bases and J by 5 bases; unmatched bases: 9. From germline, CDR1 is LNHNV and CDR2 YYDKDF (reference sequence). The CDR3 is made up of 15 amino acids. The CDR3 region is CATSPRAGGSETQYF. CDR3 in DNA: TGTGCCACCAGCCCCCGGGCGGGAGGGTCGGAGACCCAGTACTTC.

This rearrangement joins TRBV2 to TRBJ2-5, with 7 nucleotides matching TRBD2. The germline V gene encodes CDR1 SNHLY and CDR2 FYNNEI. CDR3 size: 16 residues. J was trimmed by 5 bases and V by 5 bases; bases with no gene match: 14. This chain's CDR3 is CASSLNGAGNVETQYF. In DNA, the CDR3 is TGTGCCAGCAGTCTGAATGGAGCGGGAAATGTGGAGACCCAGTACTTC. Together with reference TRBV2 and TRBJ2-5, the CDR3 gives the full variable domain: EPEVTQTPSHQVTQMGQEVILRCVPISNHLYFYWYRQILGQKVEFLVSFYNNEISEKSEIFDDQFSVERPDGSNFTLKIRSTKLEDSAMYFCASSLNGAGNVETQYFGPGTRLLVL.

The V and J genes are TRBV4-1 and TRBJ2-3, with TRBD2 matching 11 bases. The CDR3 loop spans 15 amino acids. CDR1 is MGHRA and CDR2 is YSYEKL in the germline V gene. V lost 1 base, J lost 5 bases, and 2 bases stayed unmatched. The CDR3 coding sequence is TGCGCCAGCAGCCAAGTCGGACTAGCGGGAGATACGCAGTATTTT. It translates to CASSQVGLAGDTQYF.

The chain combines TRBV7-9 with TRBJ2-7; no clear D gene. The V gene's germline CDR1 is SEHNR and CDR2 FQNEAQ (reference sequence). This CDR3 has 17 amino acids. V was clipped by 3 bases and J by 6 bases, with 24 bases between them. CDR3 loop: CASSFFKLANGQSEQYF. The CDR3 DNA sequence: TGTGCCAGCAGCTTCTTCAAACTTGCGAATGGGCAGAGCGAGCAGTACTTC.

The gene calls are TRBV7-9 and TRBJ2-7, with D unclear. This CDR3 is 12 amino acids long. Trimming removed 1 base from V and 6 bases from J, with 7 bases in between. Germline V gene sequence: CDR1 SEHNR, CDR2 FQNEAQ (reference sequence). CDR3 bases: TGTGCCAGCAGCTTAGGGCCACGCGAGCAGTACTTC. Translated, it gives CASSLGPREQYF.

This clone was seen a few times. The rearrangement uses TRBV13 and TRBJ2-7, with a weak D call TRBD1 (5 bases). Germline V gene lookup returns CDR1 PRHDT and CDR2 FYEKMQ (reference sequence). V was cut by 2 bases and J by 0 bases, with 11 bases left in between. There are 15 residues in the CDR3. CDR3 sequence reads: CASSLRGRSSYEQYF. CDR3 nucleotides: TGTGCCAGCAGCTTAAGGGGAAGGAGCTCCTACGAGCAGTACTTC.